The clone carrying this T cell receptor beta chain was detected once. Trimming removed 8 bases from V and 9 bases from J; junction bases left unmatched: 7. The CDR3 contains 12 residues. CDR1 is MNHEY and CDR2 is SMNVEV in the germline V gene (reference sequence). This specimen belongs to a study of blood T cell repertoires in COVID-19. In the authors' methods: Reference gene primers were amplified, and this amplification served to estimate nucleated cell counts. Assay used: immunoSEQ multiplex PCR; TCRdb lists only in-frame clones, some missing. The V and J calls and clone size are taken from that table; D and trimming were inferred from the DNA. This table holds approximately 200,000 clones, 84% found once. The study drew participants aged about 18 to 95 years from under 30 US areas. Membership in each cohort depended on participant-reported clinical history.

The chain links TRBV27 to TRBJ2-1, with 7 bases lining up with TRBD2. The sample taken for sequencing was PBMCs or T cells enriched from blood (not recorded which). The clonotype was recovered from a woman in her twenties or thirties who had recovered from COVID-19. CDR3 nucleotides: TGTGCCAGCGGATTGCCGGGGGGTGAGCAGTTCTTC. Translating it yields CASGLPGGEQFF.